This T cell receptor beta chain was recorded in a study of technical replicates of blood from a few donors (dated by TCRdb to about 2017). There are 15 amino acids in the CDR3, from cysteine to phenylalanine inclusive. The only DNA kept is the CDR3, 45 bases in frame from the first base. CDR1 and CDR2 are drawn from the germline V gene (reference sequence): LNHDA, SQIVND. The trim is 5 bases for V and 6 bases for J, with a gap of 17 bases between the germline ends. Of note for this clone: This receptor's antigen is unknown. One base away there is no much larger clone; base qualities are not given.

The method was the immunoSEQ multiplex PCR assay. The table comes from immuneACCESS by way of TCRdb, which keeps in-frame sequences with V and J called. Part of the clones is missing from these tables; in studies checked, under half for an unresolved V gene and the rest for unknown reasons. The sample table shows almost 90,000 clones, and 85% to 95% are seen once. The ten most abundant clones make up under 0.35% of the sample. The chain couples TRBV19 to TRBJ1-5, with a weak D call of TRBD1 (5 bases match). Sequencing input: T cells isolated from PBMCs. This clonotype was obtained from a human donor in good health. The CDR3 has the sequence CASSGALGSFQPQHF. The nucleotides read TGTGCCAGTAGTGGGGCTCTAGGAAGCTTTCAGCCCCAGCATTTT.